This paragraph reports one T cell receptor beta chain. The germline V gene encodes CDR1 KGHDR and CDR2 SFDVKD. V was pared by 3 bases and J by 4 bases, with 10 bases between. The CDR3 is 14 residues long. The data were obtained in a study of control samples from healthy donors and cancer patients. Sequenced by immunoSEQ multiplex PCR; TCRdb stores in-frame clones only, minus some. This table has 80,000 or so clones, roughly 92% appearing once. The sequencing sample was made of blood. The sequence came from a middle-aged woman in good health. The V call is TRBV24-1, the J call TRBJ2-3, with a possible D match to TRBD1 (6 bases). The CDR3 DNA follows: TGTGCCACCAGTGATCAAACAGGGCCAGATACGCAGTATTTT. Protein sequence: CATSDQTGPDTQYF.